This TCR beta chain came from a study of T cell clonotyping in hematopoietic cell transplantation. This clone rates as medium-sized. Antigen unknown. Profiling relied on immunoSEQ multiplex PCR, and the TCRdb table lists in-frame clones only, not all of them. The table includes roughly 15,000 clones, around three fifths detected once. The V gene lost 5 bases and the J gene lost 7 bases, with 18 bases spanning the gap. CDR1 MDHEN and CDR2 SYDVKM come from the germline V gene. CDR3 length: 15 residues. Findings of the study overall: Recipient TCR diversity dropped after transplant; expanded clonotypes rose from day 30 to 180. CD4 and CD8 repertoire contributions could not be separated without sorting.

This chain uses TRBV28 with TRBJ2-1, with a tentative D call TRBD1 (6 bases). This clonotype was sampled from a human donor who either received an allogeneic hematopoietic cell transplant for a myeloid malignancy or was a related donor (not recorded which). Some clones in this sample may be carry-over from other donors' samples. Material for sequencing was PBMCs. Here the CDR3 reads CASSLSGVLWNEQFF. CDR3 nucleotide sequence: TGTGCCAGCAGTCTCTCAGGGGTTCTGTGGAATGAGCAGTTCTTC.